The 4 T cell receptor beta chains below were found in one sample sequenced in a study of Ad26.COV2.S vaccination and SARS-CoV-2 variants. Regarding treatment: 15 to 20 received Ad26.COV2.S at low or high dose, single or two shots; about five received placebo; per-sample allocation not given. The samples date from day 63 after the first vaccine or placebo injection. Assay used: immunoSEQ multiplex PCR; TCRdb lists only in-frame clones, some missing. The sample comprises fewer than 400,000 clones, approximately 80% of which are singletons, and about 2.1% rests with the top ten. Specimen: peripheral blood, collected in a trial of Ad26.COV2.S vaccine versus placebo. The source is a person between 18 and 65 years old who received the Ad26.COV2.S COVID-19 vaccine or a placebo.

The rearrangement links TRBV5-1 to TRBJ2-2, with D possibly matching TRBD1 (5 bases). The V end lost 3 bases, the J end lost 6 bases, and 12 bases lay between the germline ends. CDR1 is SGHRS, CDR2 YFSETQ, per germline. The CDR3 is 14 residues long. This CDR3 reads CASSYPGFSGELFF. In nucleotides, the CDR3 is TGCGCCAGCAGCTACCCAGGGTTCTCCGGGGAGCTGTTTTTT.

The CDR3 coding sequence is TGCGCCAGCAGCCCTCAGGGAACCACTGAAGCTTTCTTT. This gives the protein CASSPQGTTEAFF. This rearrangement joins TRBV4-1 to TRBJ1-1, with TRBD1 as a possible D gene (5 bases). The CDR3 loop spans 13 amino acids. Per germline, CDR1 MGHRA and CDR2 YSYEKL. V lost 4 bases and J 4 bases, leaving 10 bases between the germline ends.

The count of this clone is one. This rearrangement joins TRBV28 to TRBJ2-3, with 7 bases aligning to TRBD1. The CDR3 runs 14 residues. V was pared by 4 bases and J by 1 base, with 2 bases of the junction left unmatched. Germline V lookup: CDR1 MDHEN, CDR2 SYDVKM. CDR3 residues: CASSSGQGTDTQYF. The CDR3, as DNA: TGTGCCAGCAGTTCCGGACAGGGCACAGATACGCAGTATTTT. The whole variable domain, remainder taken from reference TRBV28 and TRBJ2-3, is DVKVTQSSRYLVKRTGEKVFLECVQDMDHENMFWYRQDPGLGLRLIYFSYDVKMKEKGDIPEGYSVSREKKERFSLILESASTNQTSMYLCASSSGQGTDTQYFGPGTRLTVL.

This clone was observed a single time. V is TRBV14 and J is TRBJ1-1; no reliable D call. The V end lost 4 bases, the J end lost 0 bases, and 9 bases lay between the germline ends. This CDR3 region has 14 residues. Per the germline V gene, CDR1 is SGHDN and CDR2 is FVKESK. The DNA for the CDR3 is TGTGCCAGCAGCCCTCGATGGCTGAACACTGAAGCTTTCTTT. This codes for CASSPRWLNTEAFF. The full variable domain, completed using reference TRBV14 and TRBJ1-1, is EAGVTQFPSHSVIEKGQTVTLRCDPISGHDNLYWYRRVMGKEIKFLLHFVKESKQDESGMPNNRFLAERTGGTYSTLKVQPAELEDSGVYFCASSPRWLNTEAFFGQGTRLTVV.